The 25 T cell receptor beta chains presented below share a single source sample, sequenced in a study of blood T cell repertoires in COVID-19. The assay was immunoSEQ multiplex PCR, and TCRdb's table has in-frame clones only and misses some. The sample yields 140,000 to 150,000 clones, approximately 86% seen once. The specimen sequenced was peripheral blood. The receptors were gathered from a woman aged 40 to 50 with active or convalescent COVID-19.

This chain uses TRBV19 with TRBJ2-1, with 7 bases fitting TRBD1. Germline loops: CDR1 LNHDA, CDR2 SQIVND (reference sequence). V shed 3 bases and J 7 bases; nucleotides not matched to a gene: 18. The CDR3 sequence is 18 residues long. CDR3 DNA: TGTGCCAGTAGTATCAGCCCCCACAGGGGCTTTTTCGAAAATGAGCAGTTCTTC. Amino acids: CASSISPHRGFFENEQFF.

This chain links TRBV9 with TRBJ1-2; tentative D call: TRBD1 (6 bases). V lost 4 bases and J 4 bases, leaving 14 bases between the germline ends. The germline V gene has CDR1 SGDLS and CDR2 YYNGEE. The length of the CDR3 is 14 residues. The CDR3 here is CASSSSDRSYGYTF. Here the CDR3 DNA reads TGTGCCAGCAGCTCGTCGGACAGAAGCTATGGCTACACCTTC.

This chain joins TRBV6-4 and TRBJ1-4; 9 bases line up with TRBD1. V dropped 7 bases and J dropped 6; count of bases not matched to a gene: 18. The CDR3 sequence is 18 residues long. Germline CDR1 reads MRHNA; CDR2 reads SNTAGT. The chain's CDR3 is CASIPPGQGKVLDEKLFF. CDR3 in DNA: TGTGCCAGCATTCCCCCGGGACAGGGTAAGGTTCTGGATGAAAAACTGTTTTTT.

In its sample, this clone was seen a few times. The chain combines TRBV19 with TRBJ2-5; 9 nucleotides line up with TRBD1. Trimming removed 4 bases from V and 4 bases from J; junction bases left unmatched: 13. This CDR3 is built from 17 residues. Germline V gene lookup returns CDR1 LNHDA and CDR2 SQIVND (reference sequence). The CDR3 sequence is CASSTLSRGTGRETQYF. The CDR3 DNA reads TGTGCCAGTAGTACCTTATCCCGGGGGACAGGGCGAGAGACCCAGTACTTC.

The chain is built from TRBV19 and TRBJ1-4, with TRBD1 matching 9 bases. CDR1 is LNHDA, CDR2 SQIVND, per germline (reference sequence). The CDR3 totals 17 residues. The V and J ends lost 5 bases and 6 bases, in that order; junction bases with no gene match: 13. CDR3 bases: TGTGCCAGTAGTGCACCGGACAGGGGATCAGGGGATGAAAAACTGTTTTTT. Its protein is CASSAPDRGSGDEKLFF.

The chain employs TRBV6-6 and TRBJ1-5; D remains ambiguous. This CDR3 is 14 amino acids long. Looked up from germline, CDR1 is MNHNY and CDR2 is SVGAGI (reference sequence). Trimming cost V 2 bases and J 3 bases, with 8 bases left between them. CDR3 region: CASSYGGANQPQHF. The CDR3 DNA follows: TGTGCCAGCAGTTACGGCGGAGCCAATCAGCCCCAGCATTTT.

The rearrangement joins TRBV5-1 to TRBJ1-1; D not certain. Between the trimmed V and J ends, which lost 2 bases and 2 bases, there was a span of 10 bases. CDR3 length: 14 amino acids. Germline loops: CDR1 SGHRS, CDR2 YFSETQ. The CDR3 DNA reads TGCGCCAGCAGCTTAAAAACAGATAACACTGAAGCTTTCTTT. This translates into CASSLKTDNTEAFF. Full variable domain (outside the CDR3, taken from reference TRBV5-1 and TRBJ1-1): KAGVTQTPRYLIKTRGQQVTLSCSPISGHRSVSWYQQTPGQGLQFLFEYFSETQRNKGNFPGRFSGRQFSNSRSEMNVSTLELGDSALYLCASSLKTDNTEAFFGQGTRLTVV.

The chain couples TRBV7-2 to TRBJ1-5; a possible D gene is TRBD1 (5 bases). From germline, CDR1 is SGHTA and CDR2 FQGNSA. The CDR3 covers 17 residues. V gave up 8 bases and J gave up 1 base, with 21 bases separating them. The CDR3 here is CASAPTGGWGSNQPQHF. CDR3 nucleotide sequence: TGTGCCAGCGCCCCGACCGGGGGATGGGGGAGCAATCAGCCCCAGCATTTT.

This chain connects TRBV19 to TRBJ2-1, with 8 positions matching TRBD1. CDR3 length equals 15 residues. The V gene end was trimmed by 7 bases and the J gene end by 6 bases; junction bases not matched to a gene: 11. Germline lookup yields CDR1 LNHDA and CDR2 SQIVND (reference sequence). For the CDR3, the DNA is TGTGCCAGTACCCTAGGACAGGGATCATTCAATGAGCAGTTCTTC. This translates into CASTLGQGSFNEQFF. Full variable domain (rest looked up from reference TRBV19 and TRBJ2-1): DGGITQSPKYLFRKEGQNVTLSCEQNLNHDAMYWYRQDPGQGLRLIYYSQIVNDFQKGDIAEGYSVSREKKESFPLTVTSAQKNPTAFYLCASTLGQGSFNEQFFGPGTRLTVL.

This clone was picked up a small number of times. The V and J genes are TRBV4-2 and TRBJ2-7; 9 bases fit TRBD1. Trimming took 3 bases from V and 2 from J; bases not matched to a gene: 2. This CDR3 is built from 14 residues. Per germline, CDR1 LGHNA and CDR2 YNFKEQ. The CDR3 coding sequence is TGTGCCAGCAGCCAGGGACAGGGCACCTACGAGCAGTACTTC. Amino acid sequence: CASSQGQGTYEQYF.

This chain joins TRBV9 and TRBJ2-1, with 7 bases aligning to TRBD2. The junction had 6 bases not matched to a gene; V was cut back by 2 bases and J by 10 bases. The CDR3 length is 13 residues. The germline V gene encodes CDR1 SGDLS and CDR2 YYNGEE. CDR3: CASSVGTMGEQFF. CDR3 nucleotide sequence: TGTGCCAGCAGCGTGGGGACTATGGGGGAGCAGTTCTTC.

The chain is built from TRBV19 and TRBJ1-1, with D uncertain. V gave up 7 bases and J gave up 1 base, with 19 bases separating them. This CDR3 comprises 16 residues. Looked up from germline, CDR1 is LNHDA and CDR2 is SQIVND (reference sequence). For the CDR3, the DNA is TGTGCCAGTACTCCCCTCCTCGGGGTCCCGAACACTGAAGCTTTCTTT. This gives the protein CASTPLLGVPNTEAFF.

The chain is built from TRBV5-1 and TRBJ2-1; the match to TRBD2 covers 11 bases. Germline-derived CDR1 and CDR2 are SGHRS and YFSETQ. The V and J ends lost 3 bases and 4 bases, in that order; junction bases with no gene match: 6. The CDR3 sequence is 16 residues long. In DNA form, the CDR3 reads TGCGCCAGCAGCTCCCGTAGCGGGGGGGTTTACAATGAGCAGTTCTTC. It is translated as CASSSRSGGVYNEQFF.

The chain employs TRBV3-1 (or the pseudogene TRBV3-2) and TRBJ1-4; D uncertain. V was cut by 0 bases and J by 7 bases, with 12 bases left in between. CDR3 size: 15 residues. Germline V gives CDR1 LGHDT, CDR2 YNNKEL (reference sequence). The CDR3 coding sequence is TGTGCCAGCAGCCAAGACGCTTATGGAGGTGAAAAACTGTTTTTT. It yields the protein CASSQDAYGGEKLFF.

The V and J genes are TRBV3-1 (or the pseudogene TRBV3-2) and TRBJ1-1, with 7 bases matching TRBD1. Germline CDR1 reads LGHDT; CDR2 reads YNNKEL (reference sequence). J gave up 0 bases and V 1 base, and 2 bases lay outside the gene matches. The CDR3 is made up of 15 amino acids. CDR3: CASSQGTGMNTEAFF. CDR3 nucleotides: TGTGCCAGCAGCCAAGGGACAGGTATGAACACTGAAGCTTTCTTT.

This chain links TRBV28 with TRBJ1-2, with D possibly being TRBD1 (6 bases). The CDR3 consists of 12 residues. The germline gives CDR1 MDHEN, CDR2 SYDVKM. Trimming left V 10 bases short and J 3 bases short, with 12 bases between. CDR3 protein: CATAQGYYGYTF. In nucleotides, the CDR3 is TGTGCCACCGCACAGGGTTACTATGGCTACACCTTC.

This chain uses TRBV6-2 or TRBV6-3 with TRBJ1-1; D might be TRBD1 (6 bases). Germline-derived CDR1 and CDR2 are MNHEY and SVGEGT. This CDR3 has 14 amino acids. V was shortened by 2 bases and J by 5 bases, with 12 bases between the two germline ends. The CDR3 bases are TGTGCCAGCAGTTACCTAGGACAGAGTACTGAAGCTTTCTTT. As protein: CASSYLGQSTEAFF.

This chain joins TRBV3-1 (or the pseudogene TRBV3-2) and TRBJ2-5; 11 bases match TRBD1. Germline CDR1 and CDR2: LGHDT and YNNKEL (reference sequence). The V and J ends lost 6 bases and 4 bases, in that order; junction bases with no gene match: 10. CDR3 length equals 16 residues. The CDR3 DNA reads TGTGCCAGCAGTTTGGGGGACAGGGGGTTCCCAGAGACCCAGTACTTC. Protein sequence: CASSLGDRGFPETQYF.

V is TRBV30 and J is TRBJ2-1; the D gene is possibly TRBD1 (6 bases). V was cut by 0 bases and J by 5 bases, with 14 bases left in between. In germline, CDR1 is GTSNPN, CDR2 SVGIG (reference sequence). The CDR3 spans 15 residues. The DNA of the CDR3 is TGTGCCTGGAGTGTGTGGGGGCGGGCTAACAATGAGCAGTTCTTC. It translates to CAWSVWGRANNEQFF. The entire variable domain, with the rest obtained from reference TRBV30 and TRBJ2-1, is as follows: SQTIHQWPATLVQPVGSPLSLECTVEGTSNPNLYWYRQAAGRGLQLLFYSVGIGQISSEVPQNLSASRPQDRQFILSSKKLLLSDSGFYLCAWSVWGRANNEQFFGPGTRLTVL.

This clone showed up just a few times. The J gene is TRBJ1-2, the V gene TRBV29-1; weak D call: TRBD1 (5 bases). The CDR3 has 11 amino acids. V was shortened by 7 bases and J by 3 bases, with 9 bases between the two germline ends. The germline gives CDR1 SQVTM, CDR2 ANQGSEA. The CDR3 here is CSASGYYGYTF. The DNA of the CDR3 is TGCAGCGCCTCAGGGTACTATGGCTACACCTTC.

This chain uses TRBV28 with TRBJ2-6; 9 bases match TRBD1. The CDR3 is made up of 18 amino acids. With 2 bases clipped from V and 0 bases from J, the junction kept 5 bases outside the gene matches. The germline V gene encodes CDR1 MDHEN and CDR2 SYDVKM. The DNA of the CDR3 is TGTGCCAGCAGTTTAGGGGACAGGGCCCTCTCTGGGGCCAACGTCCTGACTTTC. The encoded protein is CASSLGDRALSGANVLTF.

The CDR3 reads CASHTQGHNSPLHF. In DNA, the CDR3 is TGTGCCAGCCATACACAGGGACACAATTCACCCCTCCACTTT. The chain carries TRBV6-6 and TRBJ1-6; weak D call: TRBD1 (6 bases). This CDR3 comprises 14 residues. With 8 bases removed from V and 7 bases from J, the gap between germline ends came to 15 bases. Germline V gene data show CDR1 as MNHNY and CDR2 as SVGAGI (reference sequence).

This chain connects TRBV19 to TRBJ1-5; 10 bases line up with TRBD1. In germline, CDR1 is LNHDA, CDR2 SQIVND (reference sequence). The CDR3 spans 13 residues. J gave up 6 bases and V 8 bases, and 4 bases lay outside the gene matches. The CDR3 coding sequence is TGTGCCAGTTCCGGGACAGGGGTTCAGCCCCAGCATTTT. Protein sequence: CASSGTGVQPQHF.

The V gene is TRBV6-5, the J gene TRBJ2-3; the match to TRBD2 covers 10 bases. CDR1 is MNHEY, CDR2 SVGAGI, per germline. CDR3 length equals 15 residues. J was trimmed by 4 bases and V by 4 bases; bases with no gene match: 5. CDR3 coding DNA: TGTGCCAGCAGTTTGGTAGCGGGAGGAGCAGATACGCAGTATTTT. This sequence encodes CASSLVAGGADTQYF.

The chain joins TRBV28 to TRBJ2-7; D might be TRBD2 (5 bases). CDR3 size: 12 residues. V dropped 6 bases and J dropped 8 bases, with 14 bases sitting between them. Germline assignment: CDR1 MDHEN and CDR2 SYDVKM. CDR3 region: CASRPSIGKQYF. Here the CDR3 DNA reads TGTGCCAGCAGGCCATCCATCGGGAAGCAGTACTTC.